Sequencing of this T cell receptor beta chain was carried out in a study of blood T cell repertoires in COVID-19 (TCRdb year 2020). Broadly, across the study: Samples covering the acute and convalescent phases of COVID-19 were provided by collaborators in the United States, Italy and Spain. Samples were obtained from the ongoing ImmuneRACE study (first 160 participants) and from roughly 1,300 subjects provided by 6 global collaborators. The prospective study material was composed of cDNA or gDNA derived from T cells, B-cell-depleted T cells, or PBMCs. The repertoires were released in a freely available public database intended as a resource for research on the immune response to SARS-CoV-2. The sample metadata nearly always contained a de-identified subject ID, COVID-19 status, age in years and sex. Subjects who had been exposed to COVID-19, were actively infected with it, or had recovered from it provided the deeply sampled blood TCRbeta repertoires that made up the dataset. Where available, HLA class I and class II types were taken from metadata supplied by the sample provider and were not determined by assay-based typing.

From its cysteine to its phenylalanine, the CDR3 spans 13 amino acids. Left in the record is the CDR3 DNA by itself, 39 bases read in frame from the first base. Clipping removes 5 bases from V and 11 bases from J, with 9 as the unmatched junction base count. The germline V gene provides CDR1 MNHNS and CDR2 SASEGT. TCRbeta CDR3 regions were amplified from genomic DNA using the immunoSEQ Assay, a bias-controlled multiplex PCR. Per the original workflow: Within the assay, amplification of reference gene primers was used to estimate how many nucleated cells each sample contained. Sequence reads were collapsed and filtered to measure the absolute abundance of every unique TCRbeta CDR3 rearrangement. For each sample, productive Simpson clonality was calculated as the square root of Simpson's diversity index across productive rearrangements. Not all clones reach the TCRdb copy of this immuneACCESS table, which keeps in-frame sequences only. Checked studies attribute under half of the gap to unresolved V genes and leave the rest unexplained. The DNA gave D and trimming, while V, J and clone size come from that table. The sample contains about 130,000 clones, over 60% of them found a single time. The ten top clones hold 30% to 45% of the sample.

Overall results and qualifications from the work: How much clinical and demographic metadata was included differed by source and by participant, and the metadata was provided uncurated.

Comments on this clone: No antigen is known for it. The input lacks base qualities; no much larger clone sits a single base away.

Whole blood was collected in K2EDTA tubes by collaborating institutions according to the institutions' own protocols. Collaborator samples were shipped for TCRbeta analysis as frozen whole blood, isolated PBMCs, or DNA extracted from either sample type. Sequencing input: peripheral blood. The chain uses TRBV6-1 and TRBJ1-1; 9 central bases correspond to TRBD1. The clonotype comes from a man aged 35-49 years with active or convalescent COVID-19. The CDR3 region has the sequence CASSQYRDREAFF. The sequenced DNA is TGTGCCAGCAGTCAATACCGGGACAGGGAGGCTTTCTTT.